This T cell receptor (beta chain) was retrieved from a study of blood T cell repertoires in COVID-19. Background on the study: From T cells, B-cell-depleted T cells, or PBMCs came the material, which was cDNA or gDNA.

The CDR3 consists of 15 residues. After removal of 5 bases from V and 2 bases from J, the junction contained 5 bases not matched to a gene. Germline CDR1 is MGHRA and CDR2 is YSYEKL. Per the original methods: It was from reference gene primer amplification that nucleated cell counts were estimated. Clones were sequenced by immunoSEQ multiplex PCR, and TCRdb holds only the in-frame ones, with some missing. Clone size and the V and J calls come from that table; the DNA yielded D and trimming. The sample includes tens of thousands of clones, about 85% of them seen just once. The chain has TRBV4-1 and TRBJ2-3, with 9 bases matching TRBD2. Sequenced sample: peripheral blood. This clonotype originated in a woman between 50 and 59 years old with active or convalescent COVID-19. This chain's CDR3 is CASSSRLAATDTQYF. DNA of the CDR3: TGCGCCAGCAGCTCACGACTAGCGGCCACAGATACGCAGTATTTT.